These 4 T cell receptor beta chains originate from one sample sequenced in a study of T cells in Graves' hyperthyroidism and ophthalmopathy. Amplified TCR beta CDR3 regions came from RNA transcripts. The HTBI primer set drove a first-round RT-PCR of the TCR CDR3. TCRdb ran MiXCR on the multiplex PCR reads and lists one entry per CDR3 protein. The table records 650,000 to 700,000 distinct CDR3 sequences, approximately 15% of them present only once. Sequenced: blood. The receptors come from a man over 45 with Graves' hyperthyroidism.

This clonotype was seen a handful of times. The gene calls are TRBV12-3 or TRBV12-4 and TRBJ1-2; 7 bases match TRBD1. This CDR3 comprises 14 residues. Trimming cost V 5 bases and J 2 bases; bases outside gene matches: 5. CDR3 residues: CASSPRGQNYGYTF. CDR3 nucleotides: TGTGCCAGCAGTCCAAGGGGACAGAACTATGGCTACACCTTC.

This clonotype was detected ten times or more. The chain couples TRBV5-1 to TRBJ2-7, with D unresolved. Trimming stripped 6 bases from V and 2 bases from J, with 15 bases between. Germline CDR1 and CDR2: SGHRS and YFSETQ. The CDR3 has 14 residues. DNA for the CDR3: TGCGCCAGCAATTCCCCCGACGAGCCCTACGAGCAGTACTTC. Residues: CASNSPDEPYEQYF.

Details on this clonotype: The junction and the germline gene differ at one end; a read error may be behind it. The chain couples TRBV6-1 to TRBJ1-1; D remains ambiguous. This CDR3 comprises 20 residues. Germline V gene sequence: CDR1 MNHNS, CDR2 SASEGT. The CDR3 DNA reads as TGTGCCAGCAGCGAAGAAATCAACCAGATTCCCTTAATCCAACAGACTGAAGCTTTCTTT. It translates to CASSEEINQIPLIQQTEAFF.

Many counts were recorded for this clonotype. The J gene is TRBJ2-7, the V gene TRBV28, with D possibly matching TRBD1 (7 bases). The CDR3 contains 13 residues. Trimming stripped 6 bases from V and 2 bases from J, with 11 bases between. CDR1 and CDR2 (germline): MDHEN, SYDVKM. CDR3 region: CASRAGTAYEQYF. CDR3 DNA sequence: TGTGCCAGCAGGGCGGGGACAGCCTACGAGCAGTACTTC. Variable domain in full (rest from reference TRBV28 and TRBJ2-7): DVKVTQSSRYLVKRTGEKVFLECVQDMDHENMFWYRQDPGLGLRLIYFSYDVKMKEKGDIPEGYSVSREKKERFSLILESASTNQTSMYLCASRAGTAYEQYFGPGTRLTVT.